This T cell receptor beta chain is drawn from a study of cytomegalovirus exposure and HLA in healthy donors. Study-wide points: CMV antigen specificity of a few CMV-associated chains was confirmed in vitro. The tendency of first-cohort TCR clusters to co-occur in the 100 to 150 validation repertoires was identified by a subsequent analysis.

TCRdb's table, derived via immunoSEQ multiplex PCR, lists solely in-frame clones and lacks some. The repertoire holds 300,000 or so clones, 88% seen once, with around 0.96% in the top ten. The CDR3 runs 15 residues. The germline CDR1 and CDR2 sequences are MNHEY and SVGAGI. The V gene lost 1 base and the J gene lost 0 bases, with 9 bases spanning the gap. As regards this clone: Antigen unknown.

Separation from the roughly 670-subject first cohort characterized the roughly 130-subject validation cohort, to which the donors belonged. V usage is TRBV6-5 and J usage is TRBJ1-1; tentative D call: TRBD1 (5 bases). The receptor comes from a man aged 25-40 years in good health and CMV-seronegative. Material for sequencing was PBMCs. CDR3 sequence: CASSYWQGMNTEAFF. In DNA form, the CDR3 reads TGTGCCAGCAGTTACTGGCAGGGAATGAACACTGAAGCTTTCTTT.